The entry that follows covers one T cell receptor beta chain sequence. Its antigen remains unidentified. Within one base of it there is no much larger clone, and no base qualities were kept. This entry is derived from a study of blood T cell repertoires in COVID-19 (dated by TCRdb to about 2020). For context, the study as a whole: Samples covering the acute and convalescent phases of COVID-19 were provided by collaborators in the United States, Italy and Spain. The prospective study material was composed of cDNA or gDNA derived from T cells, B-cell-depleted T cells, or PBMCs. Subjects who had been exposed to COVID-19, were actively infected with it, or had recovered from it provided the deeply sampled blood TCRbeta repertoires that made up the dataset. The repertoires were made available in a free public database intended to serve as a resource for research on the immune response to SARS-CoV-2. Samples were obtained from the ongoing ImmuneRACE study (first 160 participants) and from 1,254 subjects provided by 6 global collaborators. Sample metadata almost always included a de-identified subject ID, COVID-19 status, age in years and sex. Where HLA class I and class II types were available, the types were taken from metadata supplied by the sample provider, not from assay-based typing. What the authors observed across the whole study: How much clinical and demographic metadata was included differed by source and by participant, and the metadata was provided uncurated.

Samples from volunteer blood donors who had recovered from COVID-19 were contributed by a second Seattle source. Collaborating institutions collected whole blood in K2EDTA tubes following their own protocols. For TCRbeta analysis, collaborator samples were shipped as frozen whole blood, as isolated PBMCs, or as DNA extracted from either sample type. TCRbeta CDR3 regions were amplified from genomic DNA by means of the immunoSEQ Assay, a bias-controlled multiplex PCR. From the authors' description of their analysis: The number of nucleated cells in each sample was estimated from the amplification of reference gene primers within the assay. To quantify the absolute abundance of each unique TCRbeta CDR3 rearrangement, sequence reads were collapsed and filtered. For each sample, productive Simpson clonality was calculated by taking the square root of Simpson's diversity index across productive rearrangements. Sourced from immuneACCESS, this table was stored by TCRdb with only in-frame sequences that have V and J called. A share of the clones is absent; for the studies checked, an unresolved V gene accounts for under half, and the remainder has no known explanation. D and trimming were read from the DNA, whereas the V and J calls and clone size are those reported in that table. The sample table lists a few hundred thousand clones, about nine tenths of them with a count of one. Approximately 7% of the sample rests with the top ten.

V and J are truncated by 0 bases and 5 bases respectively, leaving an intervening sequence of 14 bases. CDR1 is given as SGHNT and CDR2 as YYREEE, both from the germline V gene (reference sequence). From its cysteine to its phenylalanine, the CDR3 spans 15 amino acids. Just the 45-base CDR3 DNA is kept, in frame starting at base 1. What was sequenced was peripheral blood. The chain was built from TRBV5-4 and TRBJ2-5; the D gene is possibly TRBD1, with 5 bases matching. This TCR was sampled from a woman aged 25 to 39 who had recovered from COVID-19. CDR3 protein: CASSLVTQGRETQYF. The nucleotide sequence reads TGTGCCAGCAGCTTGGTTACCCAGGGTAGGGAGACCCAGTACTTC.